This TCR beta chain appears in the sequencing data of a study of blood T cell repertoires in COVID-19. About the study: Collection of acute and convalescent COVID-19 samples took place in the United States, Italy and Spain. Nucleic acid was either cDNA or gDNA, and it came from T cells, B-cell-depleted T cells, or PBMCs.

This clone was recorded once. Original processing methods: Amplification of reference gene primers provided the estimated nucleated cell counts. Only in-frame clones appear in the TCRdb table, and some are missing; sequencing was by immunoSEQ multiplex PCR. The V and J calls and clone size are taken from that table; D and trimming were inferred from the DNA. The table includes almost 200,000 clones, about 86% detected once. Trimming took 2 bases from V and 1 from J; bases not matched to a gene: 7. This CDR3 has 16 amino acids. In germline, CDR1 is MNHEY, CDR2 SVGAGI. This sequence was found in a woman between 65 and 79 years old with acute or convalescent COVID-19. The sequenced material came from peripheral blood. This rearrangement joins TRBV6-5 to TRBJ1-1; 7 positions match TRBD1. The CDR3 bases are TGTGCCAGCAGTTACCGAGGAGGGGGCTCGAACACTGAAGCTTTCTTT. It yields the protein CASSYRGGGSNTEAFF.